The 15 T cell receptor beta chains listed next were all sequenced from one sample in a study of T cells in Graves' hyperthyroidism and ophthalmopathy. RNA transcripts served as the template for amplifying TCR beta CDR3 regions. A first-round RT-PCR of the TCR CDR3 used the HTBI primer set. TCRdb processed the multiplex PCR reads anew with MiXCR; each CDR3 protein has one entry. The table records some 460,000 distinct CDR3 sequences, more than 15% of them present only once. The sequenced sample was blood. All receptors derive from a woman aged 18 to 35 with Graves' hyperthyroidism.

This clonotype was seen ten or more times. The chain is built from TRBV12-3 or TRBV12-4 and TRBJ2-3; D possibly uses TRBD1 or TRBD2 (7 bases each). This CDR3 region has 15 residues. V was trimmed by 6 bases and J by 4 bases, leaving 17 bases between them. In DNA form, the CDR3 reads TGTGCCAGCAGCCCAGTATCAGGGGGGGCAGATACGCAGTATTTT. Translation: CASSPVSGGADTQYF.

This clonotype came up many times. The chain has TRBV7-9 and TRBJ2-7; D is unresolved. This CDR3 contains 14 residues. Trimming took 4 bases from V and 0 from J, leaving 10 bases between them. Germline V lookup: CDR1 SEHNR, CDR2 FQNEAQ (reference sequence). The CDR3 here is CASSSRHSSYEQYF. CDR3 sequence (DNA): TGTGCCAGCAGCTCGAGGCACAGCTCCTACGAGCAGTACTTC. The complete variable domain, with remaining parts taken from reference TRBV7-9 and TRBJ2-7, reads DTGVSQNPRHKITKRGQNVTFRCDPISEHNRLYWYRQTLGQGPEFLTYFQNEAQLEKSRLLSDRFSAERPKGSFSTLEIQRTEQGDSAMYLCASSSRHSSYEQYFGPGTRLTVT.

There are many counts of this clonotype. The CDR3 reads CASSLASGATGETQYF. The CDR3 region has the DNA TGCGCCAGCAGCTTGGCCAGCGGGGCCACGGGGGAGACCCAGTACTTC. The chain uses TRBV5-1 and TRBJ2-5, with 7 bases matching TRBD2. Germline-derived CDR1 and CDR2 are SGHRS and YFSETQ. This CDR3 contains 16 residues. Unmatched junction bases numbered 10, after V lost 0 bases and J lost 5 bases.

In its sample, this clonotype was seen many times. Mismatch with germline at one junction end may stem from a read error. The chain is built from TRBV24-1 and TRBJ2-2, with 13 bases lining up with TRBD2. Germline V gene sequence: CDR1 KGHDR, CDR2 SFDVKD. The CDR3 totals 18 residues. The CDR3 bases are TGTGCCACCAGTGATCAAGAGACTAGCGGGAGGAACGCCGGGGAGCTGTTTTTT. Its protein is CATSDQETSGRNAGELFF.

This clonotype has a count of ten or more. The genes are TRBV10-2 and TRBJ2-7, with TRBD1 matching 8 bases. The J segment lost 5 bases and the V segment lost 6 bases, leaving 6 bases of the junction unmatched. Germline values: CDR1 WSHSY, CDR2 SAAADI. The CDR3 loop spans 13 amino acids. In DNA, the CDR3 is TGCGCCAGCAGAGGACAGGGAAGTAACGAGCAGTACTTC. This codes for CASRGQGSNEQYF.

This clonotype was observed a handful of times. A much larger clonotype is one base distant, so this may be a read error. V gene TRBV10-3 combines with J gene TRBJ2-3; 9 bases are a match to TRBD1. CDR1 ENHRY and CDR2 SYGVKD come from the germline V gene. The CDR3 contains 17 residues. The CDR3 DNA sequence: TGTGCCACCAGTGAGGCCCGGGACAGGGCTCCCACAGATACGCAGTATTTT. Translation gives CATSEARDRAPTDTQYF.

There are many counts of this clonotype. The DNA is omitted, as the CDR3 cannot be located on it reliably, and the CDR3 follows TCRdb's listing. CDR3 region: CSTSGAQETQYF. The J gene is TRBJ2-5, the V gene TRBV20-1; the DNA was not compared with TRBD1, the D call given in the table. The CDR3 spans 12 residues, counting both ends. Germline lookup yields CDR1 DFQATT and CDR2 SNEGSKA (reference sequence).

The V call is TRBV20-1, the J call TRBJ2-2; TRBD1 matches at 10 bases. The V segment lost 1 base and the J segment 6 bases; nucleotides outside the gene matches: 2. The CDR3 totals 14 residues. Germline assignment: CDR1 DFQATT and CDR2 SNEGSKA (reference sequence). The CDR3 region is CSARGTGGPGELFF. CDR3 sequence (DNA): TGCAGTGCTAGAGGGACAGGGGGACCCGGGGAGCTGTTTTTT.

In DNA form, the CDR3 reads TGTGCCAGCGTTCCAGGGGGGAGCACAGATACGCAGTATTTT. Translated: CASVPGGSTDTQYF. J is TRBJ2-3 and V is TRBV27; TRBD1 might be the D (7 bases). Germline lookup yields CDR1 MNHEY and CDR2 SMNVEV (reference sequence). CDR3 length equals 14 residues. Trimming shortened V by 8 bases and J by 0 bases, and 12 bases separated the two germline ends.

This clonotype was found many times. This chain links TRBV28 with TRBJ1-2, with 8 bases identical to TRBD1. With V trimmed by 2 bases and J by 4 bases, 12 bases remained unmatched. In germline, CDR1 is MDHEN, CDR2 SYDVKM. CDR3 length equals 17 residues. CDR3 sequence: CASSLQGWYRGSYGYTF. The CDR3 bases are TGTGCCAGCAGTTTACAAGGATGGTACAGGGGGAGCTATGGCTACACCTTC.

The chain combines TRBV14 with TRBJ2-7; D remains ambiguous. The CDR3 sequence is 14 residues long. V dropped 4 bases and J dropped 5 bases, with 15 bases sitting between them. Per the germline V gene, CDR1 is SGHDN and CDR2 is FVKESK. The CDR3 DNA is TGTGCCAGCAGCCCTACCCCGAACGGGCACGAGCAGTACTTC. Its protein is CASSPTPNGHEQYF. The whole variable domain, filled in from reference TRBV14 and TRBJ2-7, reads EAGVTQFPSHSVIEKGQTVTLRCDPISGHDNLYWYRRVMGKEIKFLLHFVKESKQDESGMPNNRFLAERTGGTYSTLKVQPAELEDSGVYFCASSPTPNGHEQYFGPGTRLTVT.

This clonotype has a handful of counts. As DNA, the CDR3 is TGTGCCAGTAGTATATGGGAGAACAATGAGCAGTTCTTC. It is translated as CASSIWENNEQFF. The rearrangement joins TRBV19 to TRBJ2-1, with a possible D match to TRBD2 (5 bases). Germline loops: CDR1 LNHDA, CDR2 SQIVND (reference sequence). V was clipped by 2 bases and J by 5 bases, with 7 bases between them. The CDR3 runs 13 residues.

The sample holds a few counts of this clonotype. The chain combines TRBV18 with TRBJ2-5, with 7 bases matching TRBD1. V was clipped by 4 bases and J by 2 bases; unmatched bases: 10. Germline V lookup: CDR1 KGHSH, CDR2 LQKENI. The CDR3 sequence is 16 residues long. For the CDR3, the DNA is TGTGCCAGCTCACTCCAACAGGGGCCCCAACAAGAGACCCAGTACTTC. Translating gives CASSLQQGPQQETQYF.

This clonotype was recorded at least ten times. The gene calls are TRBV28 and TRBJ1-2; 11 nucleotides match TRBD1. The trim removed 6 bases at V and 4 bases at J, leaving 7 bases unmatched. The CDR3 contains 15 residues. CDR1 and CDR2 from the germline V gene are MDHEN and SYDVKM. The CDR3 is CASRSGTGGPYGYTF. In nucleotides, the CDR3 is TGTGCCAGCAGATCCGGGACAGGGGGACCCTATGGCTACACCTTC.

Many counts were recorded for this clonotype. V is TRBV6-1 and J is TRBJ1-5, with D perhaps matching TRBD1 (5 bases). CDR3 size: 15 residues. CDR1 is MNHNS and CDR2 is SASEGT in the germline V gene. V shed 6 bases and J shed 3 bases, with 15 bases lying between them. CDR3 nucleotides: TGTGCCAGCAGCCTCGGGACGGATGACAATCAGCCCCAGCATTTT. The encoded protein is CASSLGTDDNQPQHF.